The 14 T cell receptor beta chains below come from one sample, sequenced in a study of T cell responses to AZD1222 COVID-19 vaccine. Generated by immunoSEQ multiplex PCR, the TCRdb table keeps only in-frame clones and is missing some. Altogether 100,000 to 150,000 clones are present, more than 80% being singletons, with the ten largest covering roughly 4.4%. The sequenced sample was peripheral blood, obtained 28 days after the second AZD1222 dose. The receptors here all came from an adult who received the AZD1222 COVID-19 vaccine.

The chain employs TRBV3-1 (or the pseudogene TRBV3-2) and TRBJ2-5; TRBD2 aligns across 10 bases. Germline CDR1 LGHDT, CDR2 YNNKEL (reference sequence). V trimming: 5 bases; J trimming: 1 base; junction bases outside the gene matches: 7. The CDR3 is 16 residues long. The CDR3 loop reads CASSYGLAELQETQYF. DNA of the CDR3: TGTGCCAGCAGCTACGGACTAGCGGAACTCCAAGAGACCCAGTACTTC.

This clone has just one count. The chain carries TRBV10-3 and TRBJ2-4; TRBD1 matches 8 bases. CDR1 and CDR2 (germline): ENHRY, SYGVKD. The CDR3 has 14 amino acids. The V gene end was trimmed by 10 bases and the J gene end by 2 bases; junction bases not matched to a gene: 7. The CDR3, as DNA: TGTGCCACCCGACAGGGGCTAACCAAAAACATTCAGTACTTC. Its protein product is CATRQGLTKNIQYF.

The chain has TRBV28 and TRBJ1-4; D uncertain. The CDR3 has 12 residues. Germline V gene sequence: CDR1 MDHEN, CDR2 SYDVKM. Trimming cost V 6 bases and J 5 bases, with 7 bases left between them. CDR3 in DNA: TGTGCCAGCAGCCAGAGGAATGAAAAACTGTTTTTT. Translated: CASSQRNEKLFF.

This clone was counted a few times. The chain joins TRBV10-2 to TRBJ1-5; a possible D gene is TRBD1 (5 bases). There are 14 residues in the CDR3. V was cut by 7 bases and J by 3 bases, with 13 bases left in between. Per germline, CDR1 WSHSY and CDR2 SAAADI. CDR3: CASTRDGYNQPQHF. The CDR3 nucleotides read TGCGCCAGCACGCGGGACGGATACAATCAGCCCCAGCATTTT.

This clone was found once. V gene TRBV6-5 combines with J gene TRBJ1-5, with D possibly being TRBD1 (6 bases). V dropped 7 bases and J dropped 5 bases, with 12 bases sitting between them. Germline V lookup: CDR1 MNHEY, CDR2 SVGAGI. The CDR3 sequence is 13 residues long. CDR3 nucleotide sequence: TGTGCCAGCAAAACAGGGATACATCAGCCCCAGCATTTT. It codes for CASKTGIHQPQHF.

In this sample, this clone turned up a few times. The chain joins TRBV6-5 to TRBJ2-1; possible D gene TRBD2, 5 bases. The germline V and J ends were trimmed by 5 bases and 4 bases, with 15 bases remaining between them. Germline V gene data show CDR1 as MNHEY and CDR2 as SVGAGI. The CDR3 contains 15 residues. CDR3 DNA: TGTGCCAGCAGTCTGGAAGACTACATGTACAATGAGCAGTTCTTC. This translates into CASSLEDYMYNEQFF.

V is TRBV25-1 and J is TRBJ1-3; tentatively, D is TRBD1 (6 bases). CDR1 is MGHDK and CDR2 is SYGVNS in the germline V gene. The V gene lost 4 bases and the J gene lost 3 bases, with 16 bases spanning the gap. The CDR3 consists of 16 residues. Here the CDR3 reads CASSAPHRAFGNTIYF. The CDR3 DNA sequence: TGTGCCAGCAGTGCGCCTCACAGGGCATTTGGAAACACCATATATTTT.

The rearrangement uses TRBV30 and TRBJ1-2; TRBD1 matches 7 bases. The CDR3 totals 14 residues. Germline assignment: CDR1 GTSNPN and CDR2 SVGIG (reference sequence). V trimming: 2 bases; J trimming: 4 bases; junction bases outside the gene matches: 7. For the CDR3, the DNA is TGTGCCTGGAGTAGCGTCGGGACAGTCTATGGCTACACCTTC. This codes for CAWSSVGTVYGYTF.

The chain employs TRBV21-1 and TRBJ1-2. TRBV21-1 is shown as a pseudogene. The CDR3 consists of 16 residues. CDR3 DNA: TGTGCCAGCAGCAAATGCCGGGCCCGGGCTACTTATGGCTACACCTTC. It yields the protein CASSKCRARATYGYTF.

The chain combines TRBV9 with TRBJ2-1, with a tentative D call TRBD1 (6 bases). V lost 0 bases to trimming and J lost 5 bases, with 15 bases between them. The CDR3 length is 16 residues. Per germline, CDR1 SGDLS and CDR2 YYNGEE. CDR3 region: CASSVVGGLTHNEQFF. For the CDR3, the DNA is TGTGCCAGCAGCGTAGTTGGGGGCCTCACGCACAATGAGCAGTTCTTC.

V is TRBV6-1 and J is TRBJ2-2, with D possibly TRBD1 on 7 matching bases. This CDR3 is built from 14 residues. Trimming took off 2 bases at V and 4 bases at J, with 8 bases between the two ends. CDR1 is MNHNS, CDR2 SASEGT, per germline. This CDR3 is CASSEQGGTGELFF. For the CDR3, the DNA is TGTGCCAGCAGTGAACAGGGGGGCACCGGGGAGCTGTTTTTT.

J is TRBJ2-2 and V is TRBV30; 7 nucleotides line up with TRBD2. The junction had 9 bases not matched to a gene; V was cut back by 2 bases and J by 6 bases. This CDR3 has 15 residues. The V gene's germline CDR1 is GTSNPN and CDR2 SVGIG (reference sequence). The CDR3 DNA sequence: TGTGCCTGGAGTATCGGGGGGTCGGGGGCCGGGGAGCTGTTTTTT. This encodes CAWSIGGSGAGELFF. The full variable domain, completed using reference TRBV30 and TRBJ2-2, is SQTIHQWPATLVQPVGSPLSLECTVEGTSNPNLYWYRQAAGRGLQLLFYSVGIGQISSEVPQNLSASRPQDRQFILSSKKLLLSDSGFYLCAWSIGGSGAGELFFGEGSRLTVL.

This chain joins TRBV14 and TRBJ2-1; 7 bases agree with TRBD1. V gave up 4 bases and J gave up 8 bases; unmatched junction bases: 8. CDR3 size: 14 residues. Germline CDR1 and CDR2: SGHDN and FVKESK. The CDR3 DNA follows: TGTGCCAGCAGCCTGACAGGGTCGGGCGATGAGCAGTTCTTC. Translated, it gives CASSLTGSGDEQFF.

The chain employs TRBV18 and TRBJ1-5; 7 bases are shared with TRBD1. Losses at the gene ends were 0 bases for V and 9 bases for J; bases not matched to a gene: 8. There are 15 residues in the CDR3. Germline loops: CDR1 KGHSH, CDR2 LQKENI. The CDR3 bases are TGTGCCAGCTCACCACCGAACAGGGACAGTGGGCCCCAGCATTTT. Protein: CASSPPNRDSGPQHF.